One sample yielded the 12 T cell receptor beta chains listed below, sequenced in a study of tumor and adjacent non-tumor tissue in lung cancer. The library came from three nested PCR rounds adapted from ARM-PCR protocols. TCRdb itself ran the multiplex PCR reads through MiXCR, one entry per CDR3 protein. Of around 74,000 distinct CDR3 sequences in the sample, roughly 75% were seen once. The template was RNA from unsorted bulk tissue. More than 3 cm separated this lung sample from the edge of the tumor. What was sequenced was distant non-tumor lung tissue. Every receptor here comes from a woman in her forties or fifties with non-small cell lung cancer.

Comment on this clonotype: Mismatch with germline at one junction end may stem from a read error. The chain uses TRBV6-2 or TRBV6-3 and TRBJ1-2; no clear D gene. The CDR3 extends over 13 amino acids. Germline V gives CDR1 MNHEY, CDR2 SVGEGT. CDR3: CASSSLGMDGYTF. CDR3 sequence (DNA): TGTGCCAGCAGTTCTCTTGGTATGGATGGCTACACATTC.

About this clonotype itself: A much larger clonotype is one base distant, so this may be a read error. CDR3 region: CNVASPQEQYF. CDR3 DNA: TGCAACGTTGCCAGCCCGCAGGAGCAGTACTTC. The V gene is TRBV29-1, the J gene TRBJ2-7; D remains ambiguous. The CDR3 is 11 amino acids. The germline V gene encodes CDR1 SQVTM and CDR2 ANQGSEA.

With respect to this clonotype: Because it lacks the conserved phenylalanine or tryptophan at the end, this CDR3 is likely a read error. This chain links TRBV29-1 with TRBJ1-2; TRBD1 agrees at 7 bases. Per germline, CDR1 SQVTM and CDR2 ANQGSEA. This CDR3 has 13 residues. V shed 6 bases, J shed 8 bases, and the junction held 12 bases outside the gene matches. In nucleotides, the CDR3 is TGCAGCGTACCGTCGGGACAGACTGCCGGCTACACCTCC. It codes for CSVPSGQTAGYTS.

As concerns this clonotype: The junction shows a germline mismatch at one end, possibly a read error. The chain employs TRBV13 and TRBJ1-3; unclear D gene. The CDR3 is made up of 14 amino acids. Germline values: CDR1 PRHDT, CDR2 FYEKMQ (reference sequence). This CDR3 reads CASSLEQSPNTIYF. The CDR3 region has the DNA TGTGCCAGTAGCTTAGAACAGAGCCCAAACACCATATATTTT.

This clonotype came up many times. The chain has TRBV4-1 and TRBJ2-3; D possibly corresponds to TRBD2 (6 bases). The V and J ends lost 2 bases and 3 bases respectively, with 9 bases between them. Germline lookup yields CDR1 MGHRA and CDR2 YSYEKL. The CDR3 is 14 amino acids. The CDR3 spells CASSQPLATDTQYF. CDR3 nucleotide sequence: TGCGCCAGCAGCCAACCCCTAGCGACAGATACGCAGTATTTT.

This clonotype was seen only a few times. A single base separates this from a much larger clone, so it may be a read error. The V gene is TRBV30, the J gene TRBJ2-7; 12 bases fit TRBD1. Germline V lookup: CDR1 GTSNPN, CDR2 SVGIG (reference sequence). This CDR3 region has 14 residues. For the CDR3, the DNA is TGTGCCTGGATGACCGGGACAGGGGGCGACGAGCCGTACTTC. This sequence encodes CAWMTGTGGDEPYF.

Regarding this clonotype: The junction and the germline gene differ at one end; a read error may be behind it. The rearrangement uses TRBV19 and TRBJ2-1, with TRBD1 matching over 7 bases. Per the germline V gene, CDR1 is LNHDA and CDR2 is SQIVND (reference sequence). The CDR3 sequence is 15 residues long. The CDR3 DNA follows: TGTGTCAGTACCCCGACAGGGTCGCTCTACAATGAGCAGTTCTTC. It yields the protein CVSTPTGSLYNEQFF.

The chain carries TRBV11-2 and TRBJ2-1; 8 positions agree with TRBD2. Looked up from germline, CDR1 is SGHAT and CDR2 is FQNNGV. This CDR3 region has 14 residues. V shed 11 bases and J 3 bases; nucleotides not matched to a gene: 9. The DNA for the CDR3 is TGTGCCGGCGGCCCGGGAGGGTTCTACAATGAGCAGTTCTTC. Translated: CAGGPGGFYNEQFF.

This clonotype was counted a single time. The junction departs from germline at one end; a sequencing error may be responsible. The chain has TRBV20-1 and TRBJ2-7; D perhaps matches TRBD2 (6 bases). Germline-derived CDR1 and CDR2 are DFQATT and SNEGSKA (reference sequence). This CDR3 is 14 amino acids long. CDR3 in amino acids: CSASKEGVRYEQCF. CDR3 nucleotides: TGTAGTGCCAGCAAGGAGGGAGTGCGATACGAGCAGTGCTTC.

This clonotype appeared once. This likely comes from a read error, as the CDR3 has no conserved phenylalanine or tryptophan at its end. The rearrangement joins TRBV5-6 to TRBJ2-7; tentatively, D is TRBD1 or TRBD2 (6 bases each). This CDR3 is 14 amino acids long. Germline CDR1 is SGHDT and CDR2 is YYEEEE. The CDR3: CASSLAGAPYKQYS. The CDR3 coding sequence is TGTGCCAGCAGCTTGGCGGGGGCCCCCTACAAGCAGTACTCC.

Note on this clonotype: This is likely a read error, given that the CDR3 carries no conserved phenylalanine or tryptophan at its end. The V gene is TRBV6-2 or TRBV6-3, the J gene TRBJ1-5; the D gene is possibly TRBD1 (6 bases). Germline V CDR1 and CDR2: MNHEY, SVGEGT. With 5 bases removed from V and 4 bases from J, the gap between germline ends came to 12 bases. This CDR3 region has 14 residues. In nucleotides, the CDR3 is TGTGCCAGCAGTGAGGGACAAACTAATCAGCCCCAGCATTAT. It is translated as CASSEGQTNQPQHY.

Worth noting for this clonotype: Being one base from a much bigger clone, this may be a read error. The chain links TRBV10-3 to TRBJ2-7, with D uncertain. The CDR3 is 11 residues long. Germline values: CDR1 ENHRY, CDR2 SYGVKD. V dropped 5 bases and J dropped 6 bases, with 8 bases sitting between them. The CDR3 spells CAISKQFEQYF. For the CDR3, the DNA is TGTGCCATCAGTAAGCAGTTCGAGCAGTACTTC.